The 5 T cell receptor beta chains below all came from one sample that was sequenced in a study of OX40 agonist ivuxolimab in advanced cancers. Measured with immunoSEQ multiplex PCR; TCRdb has only the in-frame clones, and not every one. The sample contains some 48,000 clones, 75% to 80% of which appear only once. The starting material was CD4+ or CD8+ T cells sorted from blood, obtained in a trial of the OX40 agonist ivuxolimab. Source of these receptors: an adult with an advanced solid tumor such as melanoma, head and neck, liver or kidney cancer.

This sequence joins TRBV15 and TRBJ1-5, with 8 bases matching TRBD1. The germline V gene encodes CDR1 LNHNV and CDR2 YYDKDF (reference sequence). The V segment lost 4 bases and the J segment 4 bases; nucleotides outside the gene matches: 6. The length of the CDR3 is 15 residues. CDR3 in amino acids: CATSTFRDRNQPQHF. The CDR3 bases are TGTGCCACCAGCACCTTCCGGGACAGGAATCAGCCCCAGCATTTT.

V is TRBV6-6 and J is TRBJ1-6; D is ambiguous. Trimming took 6 bases from V and 13 from J, leaving 13 bases between them. The germline CDR1 and CDR2 sequences are MNHNY and SVGAGI (reference sequence). CDR3 length equals 12 residues. The CDR3 here is CASRLQGRPLHF. Here the CDR3 DNA reads TGTGCCAGCAGGCTACAAGGCCGGCCCCTCCACTTT.

The V and J genes are TRBV5-1 and TRBJ1-2; TRBD1 agrees at 8 bases. This CDR3 is built from 15 residues. V lost 3 bases, J lost 7 bases, and 11 bases stayed unmatched. Germline values: CDR1 SGHRS, CDR2 YFSETQ. CDR3 protein: CASSSRTGSEGGYTF. In DNA, the CDR3 is TGCGCCAGCAGCTCCCGGACAGGGTCGGAAGGTGGCTACACCTTC.

The rearrangement links TRBV11-2 to TRBJ1-1; no firm D call. Germline assignment: CDR1 SGHAT and CDR2 FQNNGV. The CDR3 has 14 residues. Trimming took 5 bases from V and 7 from J, leaving 17 bases between them. As DNA, the CDR3 is TGTGCCAGCAGCCCTACCCGGGTTGTCGGTGAAGCTTTCTTT. Translating gives CASSPTRVVGEAFF.

The chain links TRBV6-4 to TRBJ1-2, with 9 positions matching TRBD1. V was clipped by 8 bases and J by 4 bases; unmatched bases: 8. There are 14 residues in the CDR3. CDR1 and CDR2 (germline): MRHNA, SNTAGT. CDR3 sequence reads: CASGRQGVIYGYTF. CDR3 nucleotides: TGTGCCAGCGGGAGACAGGGGGTTATCTATGGCTACACCTTC.